One sample yielded the 21 T cell receptor beta chains listed below, sequenced in a study of cytomegalovirus exposure and HLA in healthy donors. Primers included in the PCR were 60 Vbeta and 13 Jbeta primers. Only in-frame clones appear in the TCRdb table, and some are missing; sequencing was by immunoSEQ multiplex PCR. The table has roughly 130,000 clones, more than 60% seen once. What was sequenced was PBMCs. These receptors were taken from a woman aged 50 to 60 in good health and CMV-seropositive.

The rearrangement joins TRBV6-1 to TRBJ2-5; D is possibly TRBD1 (5 bases). This CDR3 comprises 15 residues. Trimming cost V 3 bases and J 3 bases, with 14 bases left between them. Per the germline V gene, CDR1 is MNHNS and CDR2 is SASEGT. CDR3 amino acids: CASSDPVADKETQYF. CDR3 nucleotides: TGTGCCAGCAGTGACCCTGTTGCGGACAAAGAGACCCAGTACTTC.

The V gene is TRBV7-3, the J gene TRBJ2-3; D is unclear. V lost 4 bases and J 8 bases, leaving 10 bases between the germline ends. There are 12 residues in the CDR3. Germline CDR1 reads SGHTA; CDR2 reads FQGTGA. CDR3 region: CASSSSTGTQYF. CDR3 bases: TGTGCCAGCAGCTCCTCAACGGGTACGCAGTATTTT. The full variable domain, its missing parts supplied by reference TRBV7-3 and TRBJ2-3, is GAGVSQTPSNKVTEKGKYVELRCDPISGHTALYWYRQSLGQGPEFLIYFQGTGAADDSGLPNDRFFAVRPEGSVSTLKIQRTERGDSAVYLCASSSSTGTQYFGPGTRLTVL.

The J gene is TRBJ2-3, the V gene TRBV29-1, with 7 bases fitting TRBD1. CDR3 length: 13 amino acids. Germline V lookup: CDR1 SQVTM, CDR2 ANQGSEA. After removal of 3 bases from V and 0 bases from J, the junction contained 0 bases not matched to a gene. The DNA for the CDR3 is TGCAGCGTTGAGACAGGGAGCACAGATACGCAGTATTTT. It encodes CSVETGSTDTQYF.

The V gene is TRBV18, the J gene TRBJ2-5; weak D call: TRBD2 (7 bases). Germline V lookup: CDR1 KGHSH, CDR2 LQKENI. CDR3 length equals 17 residues. Trimming shortened V by 1 base and J by 0 bases, and 15 bases separated the two germline ends. The CDR3 sequence is CASSPLEAGAYQETQYF. The CDR3 DNA follows: TGTGCCAGCTCACCACTTGAGGCGGGGGCCTACCAAGAGACCCAGTACTTC.

This clone was seen a handful of times. This chain links TRBV18 with TRBJ1-1; D is ambiguous. Trimming took off 3 bases at V and 6 bases at J, with 5 bases between the two ends. The CDR3 totals 11 residues. CDR1 is KGHSH and CDR2 is LQKENI in the germline V gene. The CDR3 sequence: CASSPPAEAFF. The CDR3 region has the DNA TGTGCCAGCTCACCTCCGGCTGAAGCTTTCTTT.

This chain joins TRBV30 and TRBJ1-5; TRBD1 matches 7 bases. Germline-derived CDR1 and CDR2 are GTSNPN and SVGIG (reference sequence). The V gene end was trimmed by 4 bases and the J gene end by 4 bases; junction bases not matched to a gene: 7. CDR3 length: 14 residues. The CDR3 region has the DNA TGTGCCTGGACCGGGACAGTCGGTAATCAGCCCCAGCATTTT. This gives the protein CAWTGTVGNQPQHF.

This chain connects TRBV7-2 to TRBJ1-1; unclear D gene. CDR3 size: 17 residues. V lost 2 bases, J lost 3 bases, and 19 bases lay in between. Germline V gene sequence: CDR1 SGHTA, CDR2 FQGNSA. CDR3 sequence: CASSLQATVMVHTEAFF. The CDR3 region has the DNA TGTGCCAGCAGCTTACAGGCGACGGTGATGGTGCACACTGAAGCTTTCTTT.

The rearrangement joins TRBV9 to TRBJ2-1; 7 bases map to TRBD2. The CDR3 has 17 amino acids. Germline CDR1 SGDLS, CDR2 YYNGEE. V lost 0 bases to trimming and J lost 4 bases; unmatched junction nucleotides: 10. This CDR3 is CASSVEGGGLPYNEQFF. CDR3 DNA sequence: TGTGCCAGCAGCGTAGAAGGCGGGGGTTTACCTTACAATGAGCAGTTCTTC.

The V call is TRBV5-1, the J call TRBJ1-4; D might be TRBD1 (5 bases). CDR1 is SGHRS, CDR2 YFSETQ, per germline. Trimming left V 0 bases short and J 1 base short, with 10 bases between. The CDR3 is made up of 16 amino acids. In DNA, the CDR3 is TGCGCCAGCAGCTTGGACGGGGGGGTAACTAATGAAAAACTGTTTTTT. Amino acids: CASSLDGGVTNEKLFF. Looking up the rest from reference TRBV5-1 and TRBJ1-4 gives the full variable domain: KAGVTQTPRYLIKTRGQQVTLSCSPISGHRSVSWYQQTPGQGLQFLFEYFSETQRNKGNFPGRFSGRQFSNSRSEMNVSTLELGDSALYLCASSLDGGVTNEKLFFGSGTQLSVL.

The count of this clone is one. The CDR3 spells CASSPLKTSGGVEQFF. In nucleotides, the CDR3 is TGTGCCAGCTCACCACTAAAGACTAGCGGGGGTGTAGAGCAGTTCTTC. The chain combines TRBV18 with TRBJ2-1; 12 nucleotides agree with TRBD2. V lost 1 base, J lost 10 bases, and 8 bases stayed unmatched. CDR1 is KGHSH, CDR2 LQKENI, per germline. This CDR3 region has 16 residues.

In the case of this clone: The junction differs from germline at one of its ends, possibly a read error. V gene TRBV6-5 combines with J gene TRBJ1-3, with 8 bases fitting TRBD1. The CDR3 is made up of 11 amino acids. Germline V gene sequence: CDR1 MNHEY, CDR2 SVGAGI. CDR3 residues: CASSYRTGLIF. The CDR3 bases are TGTGCCAGCAGTTATAGGACAGGGTTGATTTTT.

The chain combines TRBV19 with TRBJ2-6; 10 nucleotides match TRBD1. CDR3 length: 16 residues. V lost 5 bases and J lost 2; bases outside the gene matches: 3. The germline V gene encodes CDR1 LNHDA and CDR2 SQIVND (reference sequence). DNA for the CDR3: TGTGCCAGTAGTGGGGGACAGGGGACTGGGGCCAACGTCCTGACTTTC. Protein product: CASSGGQGTGANVLTF.

The CDR3 sequence: CASSVGLAGNEDTQYF. CDR3 coding DNA: TGTGCCAGCAGCGTTGGACTAGCGGGGAATGAAGATACGCAGTATTTT. The V and J genes are TRBV9 and TRBJ2-3; 12 nucleotides match TRBD2. The germline CDR1 and CDR2 sequences are SGDLS and YYNGEE. V was pared by 2 bases and J by 5 bases, with 6 bases of the junction left unmatched. The CDR3 has 16 residues.

The V call is TRBV30, the J call TRBJ1-3; 10 nucleotides agree with TRBD1. The trim removed 5 bases at V and 0 bases at J, leaving 7 bases unmatched. Germline assignment: CDR1 GTSNPN and CDR2 SVGIG (reference sequence). The CDR3 contains 16 residues. CDR3 sequence: CAWDRGLSNSGNTIYF. In DNA form, the CDR3 reads TGTGCCTGGGACAGGGGGCTCAGCAACTCTGGAAACACCATATATTTT.

This clone was counted a few times. This sequence joins TRBV7-2 and TRBJ2-5; possibly TRBD2 for D (5 bases). CDR3 length: 14 amino acids. In germline, CDR1 is SGHTA, CDR2 FQGNSA. With 1 base removed from V and 4 bases from J, the gap between germline ends came to 10 bases. CDR3 coding DNA: TGTGCCAGCAGCTTAGACGGACTCCGAGAGACCCAGTACTTC. This encodes CASSLDGLRETQYF.

The chain uses TRBV7-6 and TRBJ1-1, with 9 bases that match TRBD1. Germline values: CDR1 SGHVS, CDR2 FNYEAQ. The CDR3 contains 16 residues. V shed 5 bases, J shed 2 bases, and the junction held 9 bases outside the gene matches. The CDR3 sequence: CASSPYGDRVNTEAFF. In DNA form, the CDR3 reads TGTGCCAGCAGCCCTTACGGGGACAGGGTAAACACTGAAGCTTTCTTT.

This clone was counted a single time. This chain uses TRBV7-2 with TRBJ1-5; D might be TRBD1 (5 bases). The CDR3 has 14 amino acids. Trimming shortened V by 2 bases and J by 5 bases, and 10 bases separated the two germline ends. The germline CDR1 and CDR2 sequences are SGHTA and FQGNSA. The CDR3 DNA reads TGTGCCAGCAGCTTAAAACAGGCTCATCAGCCCCAGCATTTT. This sequence encodes CASSLKQAHQPQHF.

V is TRBV5-5 and J is TRBJ1-3, with D possibly being TRBD1 (5 bases). Germline CDR1 reads SGHKS; CDR2 reads YYEKEE (reference sequence). The CDR3 covers 13 residues. V dropped 1 base and J dropped 9 bases, with 11 bases sitting between them. The CDR3 here is CASSLNSRGTIYF. CDR3 nucleotide sequence: TGTGCCAGCAGCTTGAATTCTAGGGGCACCATATATTTT.

This chain links TRBV5-1 with TRBJ2-3; D is possibly TRBD2 (6 bases). The germline V and J ends were trimmed by 4 bases and 6 bases, with 15 bases remaining between them. From germline, CDR1 is SGHRS and CDR2 YFSETQ. CDR3 size: 14 residues. The CDR3 nucleotides read TGCGCCAGCAGCCCGCGGCGGGACGAGGATACGCAGTATTTT. It specifies CASSPRRDEDTQYF.

This chain uses TRBV15 with TRBJ2-7, with D possibly TRBD2 on 6 matching bases. The CDR3 sequence is 17 residues long. Germline V gene sequence: CDR1 LNHNV, CDR2 YYDKDF (reference sequence). The V end was cut by 5 bases, the J end by 0 bases, with 20 bases between. DNA of the CDR3: TGTGCCACCAGCCTTTGGGGAGGCTGGCGGAGCTCCTACGAGCAGTACTTC. Amino acids: CATSLWGGWRSSYEQYF.

V and J are TRBV2 and TRBJ1-4; 7 bases are shared with TRBD1. Germline-derived CDR1 and CDR2 are SNHLY and FYNNEI. The CDR3 spans 13 residues. The ends lost 10 bases at V and 7 bases at J; junction bases unmatched: 9. The CDR3 protein is CAITQGGGEKLFF. The CDR3 nucleotides are TGTGCCATTACCCAGGGGGGAGGTGAAAAACTGTTTTTT.